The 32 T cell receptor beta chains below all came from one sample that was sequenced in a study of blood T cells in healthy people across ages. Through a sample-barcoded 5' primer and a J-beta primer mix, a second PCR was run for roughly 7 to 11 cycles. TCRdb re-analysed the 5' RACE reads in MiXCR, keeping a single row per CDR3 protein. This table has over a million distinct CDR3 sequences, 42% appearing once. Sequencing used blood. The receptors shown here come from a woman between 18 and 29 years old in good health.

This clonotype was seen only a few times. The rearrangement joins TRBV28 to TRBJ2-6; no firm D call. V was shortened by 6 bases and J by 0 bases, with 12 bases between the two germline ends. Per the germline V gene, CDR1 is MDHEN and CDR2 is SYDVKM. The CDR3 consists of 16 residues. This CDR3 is CASSWAPRSGANVLTF. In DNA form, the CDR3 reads TGTGCCAGCAGCTGGGCCCCCCGCTCTGGGGCCAACGTCCTGACTTTC.

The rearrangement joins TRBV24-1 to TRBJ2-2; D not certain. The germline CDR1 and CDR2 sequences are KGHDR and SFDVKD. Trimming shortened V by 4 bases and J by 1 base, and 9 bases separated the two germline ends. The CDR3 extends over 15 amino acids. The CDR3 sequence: CATSDPYKNTGELFF. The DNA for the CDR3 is TGTGCCACCAGTGACCCTTACAAGAACACCGGGGAGCTGTTTTTT.

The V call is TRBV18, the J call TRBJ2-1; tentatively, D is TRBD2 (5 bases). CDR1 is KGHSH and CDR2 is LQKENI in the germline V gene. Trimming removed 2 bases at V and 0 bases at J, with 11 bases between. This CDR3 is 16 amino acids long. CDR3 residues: CASSPGGSLSYNEQFF. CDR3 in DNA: TGTGCCAGCTCACCAGGAGGCTCCCTCTCCTACAATGAGCAGTTCTTC. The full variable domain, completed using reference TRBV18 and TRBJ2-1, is NAGVMQNPRHLVRRRGQEARLRCSPMKGHSHVYWYRQLPEEGLKFMVYLQKENIIDESGMPKERFSAEFPKEGPSILRIQQVVRGDSAAYFCASSPGGSLSYNEQFFGPGTRLTVL.

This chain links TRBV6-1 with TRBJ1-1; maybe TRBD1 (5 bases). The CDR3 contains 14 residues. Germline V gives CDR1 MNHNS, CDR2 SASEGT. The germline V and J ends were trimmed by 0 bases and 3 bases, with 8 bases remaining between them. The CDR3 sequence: CASSEAPRDTEAFF. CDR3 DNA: TGTGCCAGCAGTGAAGCCCCCAGGGACACTGAAGCTTTCTTT.

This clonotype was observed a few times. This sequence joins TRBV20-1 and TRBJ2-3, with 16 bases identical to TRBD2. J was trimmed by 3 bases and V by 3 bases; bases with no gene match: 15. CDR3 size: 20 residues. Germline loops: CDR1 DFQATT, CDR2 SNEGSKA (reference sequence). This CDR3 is CSASSWGLAGGRRLTDTQYF. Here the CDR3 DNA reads TGCAGTGCTAGTTCCTGGGGACTAGCGGGGGGGAGAAGGTTGACAGATACGCAGTATTTT.

DNA of the CDR3: TGCGCCAGCACTCCAAACAGGGCTGAAAATGAGCAGTTCTTC. It is translated as CASTPNRAENEQFF. J is TRBJ2-1 and V is TRBV5-1; D perhaps matches TRBD1 (6 bases). There are 14 residues in the CDR3. Germline loops: CDR1 SGHRS, CDR2 YFSETQ. V was pared by 6 bases and J by 7 bases, with 17 bases between.

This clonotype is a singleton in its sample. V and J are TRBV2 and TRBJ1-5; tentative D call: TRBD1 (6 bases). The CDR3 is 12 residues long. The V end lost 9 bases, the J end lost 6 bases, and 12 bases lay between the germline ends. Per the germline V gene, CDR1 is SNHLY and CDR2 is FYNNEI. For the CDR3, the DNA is TGTGCCAGTCACAGGGTGGGTCAGCCCCAGCATTTT. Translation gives CASHRVGQPQHF.

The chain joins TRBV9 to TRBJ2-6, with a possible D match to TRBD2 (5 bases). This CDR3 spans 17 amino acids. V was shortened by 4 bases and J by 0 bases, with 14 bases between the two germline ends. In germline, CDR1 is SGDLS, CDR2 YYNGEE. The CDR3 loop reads CASSQRTVSSGANVLTF. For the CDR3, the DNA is TGTGCCAGCAGCCAGAGGACTGTTAGCTCTGGGGCCAACGTCCTGACTTTC.

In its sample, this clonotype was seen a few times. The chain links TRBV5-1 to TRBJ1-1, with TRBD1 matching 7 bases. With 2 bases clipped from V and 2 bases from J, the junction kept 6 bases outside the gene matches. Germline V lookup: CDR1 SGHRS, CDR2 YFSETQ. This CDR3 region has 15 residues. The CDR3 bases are TGCGCCAGCAGCTTACGGACAGGAGATAACACTGAAGCTTTCTTT. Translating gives CASSLRTGDNTEAFF.

CDR3 sequence: CASSQAYFSAVEQFF. As DNA, the CDR3 is TGCGCCAGCAGCCAAGCATATTTCTCGGCCGTAGAGCAGTTCTTC. This rearrangement joins TRBV4-3 to TRBJ2-1; D is unclear. Germline V gives CDR1 LGHNA, CDR2 YSLEER. The V and J ends lost 1 base and 10 bases respectively, with 17 bases between them. This CDR3 has 15 residues.

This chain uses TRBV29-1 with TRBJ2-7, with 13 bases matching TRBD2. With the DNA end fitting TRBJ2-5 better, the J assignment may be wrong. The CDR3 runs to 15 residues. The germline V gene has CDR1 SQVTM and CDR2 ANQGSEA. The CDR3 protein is CSVPGLAGVSETQYF. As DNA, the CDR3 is TGCAGCGTTCCCGGACTAGCGGGGGTTTCGGAGACCCAGTACTTC.

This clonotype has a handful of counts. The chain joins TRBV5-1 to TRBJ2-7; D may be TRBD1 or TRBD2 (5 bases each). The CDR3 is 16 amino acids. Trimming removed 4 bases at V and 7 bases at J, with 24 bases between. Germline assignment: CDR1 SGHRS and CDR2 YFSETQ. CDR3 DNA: TGCGCCAGCAGCCGGGGCATTCTTTCCGCCTACAATGAGCAGTACTTC. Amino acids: CASSRGILSAYNEQYF.

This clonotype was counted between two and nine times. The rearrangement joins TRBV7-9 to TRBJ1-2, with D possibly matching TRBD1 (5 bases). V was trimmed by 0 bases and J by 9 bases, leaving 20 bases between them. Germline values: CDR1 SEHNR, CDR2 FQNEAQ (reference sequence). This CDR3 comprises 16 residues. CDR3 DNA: TGTGCCAGCAGCTTAGCGCCGAACGCCGGGGCGTTTAGCTACACCTTC. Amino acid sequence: CASSLAPNAGAFSYTF.

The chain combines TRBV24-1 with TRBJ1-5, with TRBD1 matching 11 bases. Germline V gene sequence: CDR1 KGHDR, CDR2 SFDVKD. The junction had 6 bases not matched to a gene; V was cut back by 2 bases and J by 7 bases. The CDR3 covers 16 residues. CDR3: CATSDSGQGARQPQHF. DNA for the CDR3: TGTGCCACCAGTGATTCCGGACAGGGGGCAAGGCAGCCCCAGCATTTT.

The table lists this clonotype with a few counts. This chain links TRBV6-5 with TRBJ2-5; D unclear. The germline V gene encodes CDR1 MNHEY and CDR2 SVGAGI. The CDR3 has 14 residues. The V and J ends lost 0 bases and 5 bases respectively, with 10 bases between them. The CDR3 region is CASSYSDGVETQYF. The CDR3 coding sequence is TGTGCCAGCAGTTACTCGGACGGCGTGGAGACCCAGTACTTC.

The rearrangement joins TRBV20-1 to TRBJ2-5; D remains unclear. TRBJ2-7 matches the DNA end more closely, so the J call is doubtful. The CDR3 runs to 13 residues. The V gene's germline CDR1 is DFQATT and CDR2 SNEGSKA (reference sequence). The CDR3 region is CSARDTVTYEQYF. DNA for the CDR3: TGCAGTGCTAGAGATACGGTCACCTACGAGCAGTACTTC.

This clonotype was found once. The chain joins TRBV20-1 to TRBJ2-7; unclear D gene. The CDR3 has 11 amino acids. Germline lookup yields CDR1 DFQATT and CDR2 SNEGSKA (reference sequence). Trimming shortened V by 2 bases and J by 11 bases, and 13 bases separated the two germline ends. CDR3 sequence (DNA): TGCAGTGCTAGACTTCAAGAGACCAAGTACTTC. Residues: CSARLQETKYF.

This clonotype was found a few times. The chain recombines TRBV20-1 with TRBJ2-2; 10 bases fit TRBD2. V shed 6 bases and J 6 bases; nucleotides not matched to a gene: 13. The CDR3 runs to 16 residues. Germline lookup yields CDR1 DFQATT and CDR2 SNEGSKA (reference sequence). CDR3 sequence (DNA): TGCAGTGCCAGCTTAGGGTCTAGCGGGAGTGCCGGGGAGCTGTTTTTT. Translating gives CSASLGSSGSAGELFF.

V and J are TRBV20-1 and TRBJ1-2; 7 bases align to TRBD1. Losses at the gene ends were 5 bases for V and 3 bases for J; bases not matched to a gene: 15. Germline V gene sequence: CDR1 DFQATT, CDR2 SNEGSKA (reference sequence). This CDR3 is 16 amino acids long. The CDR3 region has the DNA TGCAGTGCTCACCTCACCTCAATAACAGGGGACTATGGCTACACCTTC. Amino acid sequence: CSAHLTSITGDYGYTF.

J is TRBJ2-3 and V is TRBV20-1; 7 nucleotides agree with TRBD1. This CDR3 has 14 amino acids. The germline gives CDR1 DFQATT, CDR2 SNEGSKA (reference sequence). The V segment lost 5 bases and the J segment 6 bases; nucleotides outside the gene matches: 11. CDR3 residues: CSAGPGQAFDTQYF. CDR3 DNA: TGCAGTGCTGGACCTGGACAGGCGTTTGATACGCAGTATTTT.

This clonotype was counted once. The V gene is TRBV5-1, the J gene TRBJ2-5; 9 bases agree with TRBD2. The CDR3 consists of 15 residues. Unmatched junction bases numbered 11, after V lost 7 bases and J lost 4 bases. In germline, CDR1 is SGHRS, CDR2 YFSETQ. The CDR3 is CASRRVTSGLETQYF. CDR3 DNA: TGCGCCAGCCGCCGAGTGACTAGCGGCTTAGAGACCCAGTACTTC.

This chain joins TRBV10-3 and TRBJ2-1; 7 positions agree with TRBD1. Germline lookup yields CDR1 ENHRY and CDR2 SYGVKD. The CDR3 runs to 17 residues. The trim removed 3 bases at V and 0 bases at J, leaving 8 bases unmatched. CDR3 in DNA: TGTGCCATCAGTGACCGGGACAGCGACATCTCCTACAATGAGCAGTTCTTC. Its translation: CAISDRDSDISYNEQFF.

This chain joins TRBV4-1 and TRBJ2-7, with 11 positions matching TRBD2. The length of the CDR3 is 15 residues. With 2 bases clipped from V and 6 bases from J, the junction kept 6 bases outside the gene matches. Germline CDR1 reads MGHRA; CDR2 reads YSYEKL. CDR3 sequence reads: CASSQTSGRTSEQYF. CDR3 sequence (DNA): TGCGCCAGCAGCCAAACTAGCGGGAGAACGTCCGAGCAGTACTTC.

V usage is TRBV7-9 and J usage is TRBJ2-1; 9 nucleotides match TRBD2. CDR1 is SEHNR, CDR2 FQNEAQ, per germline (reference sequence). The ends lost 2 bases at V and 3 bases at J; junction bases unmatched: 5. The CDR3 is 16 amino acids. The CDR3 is CASSLFGGGDYNEQFF. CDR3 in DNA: TGTGCCAGCAGCTTATTTGGCGGGGGGGACTACAATGAGCAGTTCTTC.

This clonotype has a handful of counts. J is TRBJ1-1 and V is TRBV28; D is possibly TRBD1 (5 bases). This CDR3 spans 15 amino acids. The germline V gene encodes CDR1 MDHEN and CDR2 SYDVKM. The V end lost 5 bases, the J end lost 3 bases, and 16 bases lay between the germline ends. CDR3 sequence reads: CASSQDGAGDTEAFF. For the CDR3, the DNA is TGTGCCAGCAGTCAGGACGGGGCTGGGGACACTGAAGCTTTCTTT.

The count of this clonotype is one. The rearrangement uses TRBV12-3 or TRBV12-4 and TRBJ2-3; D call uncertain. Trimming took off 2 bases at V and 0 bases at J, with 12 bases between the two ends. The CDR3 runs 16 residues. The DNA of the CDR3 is TGTGCCAGCAGTTTAAATCGAAAGGCTAGCACAGATACGCAGTATTTT. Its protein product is CASSLNRKASTDTQYF.

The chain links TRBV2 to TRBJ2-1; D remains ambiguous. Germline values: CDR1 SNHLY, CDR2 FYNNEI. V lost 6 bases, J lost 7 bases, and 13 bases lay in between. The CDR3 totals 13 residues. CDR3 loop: CASSVSGSNEQFF. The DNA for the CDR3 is TGTGCCAGCAGCGTTTCAGGATCGAATGAGCAGTTCTTC.

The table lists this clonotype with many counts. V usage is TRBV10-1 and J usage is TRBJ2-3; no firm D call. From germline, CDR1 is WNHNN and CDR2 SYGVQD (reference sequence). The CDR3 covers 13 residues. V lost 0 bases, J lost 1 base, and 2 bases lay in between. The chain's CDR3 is CASSESGTDTQYF. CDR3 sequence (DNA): TGCGCCAGCAGTGAGTCTGGCACAGATACGCAGTATTTT.

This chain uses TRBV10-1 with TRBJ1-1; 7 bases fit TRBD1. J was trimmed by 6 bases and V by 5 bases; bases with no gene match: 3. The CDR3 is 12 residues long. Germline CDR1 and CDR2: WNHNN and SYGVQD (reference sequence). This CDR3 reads CASSTGAAEAFF. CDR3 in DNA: TGCGCCAGCAGTACAGGGGCCGCTGAAGCTTTCTTT.

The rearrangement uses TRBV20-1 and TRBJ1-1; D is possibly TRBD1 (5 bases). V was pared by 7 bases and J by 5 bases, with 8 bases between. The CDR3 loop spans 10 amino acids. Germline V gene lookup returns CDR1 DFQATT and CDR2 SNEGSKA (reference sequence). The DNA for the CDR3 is TGCAGTGTGGGGGAAACTGAAGCTTTCTTT. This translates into CSVGETEAFF.

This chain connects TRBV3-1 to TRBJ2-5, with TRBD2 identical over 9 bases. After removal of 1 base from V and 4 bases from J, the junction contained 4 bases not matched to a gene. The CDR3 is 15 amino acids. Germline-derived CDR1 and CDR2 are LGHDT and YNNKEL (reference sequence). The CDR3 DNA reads TGTGCCAGCAGCCAAGCTAGCGGGACGGGAGAGACCCAGTACTTC. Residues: CASSQASGTGETQYF.

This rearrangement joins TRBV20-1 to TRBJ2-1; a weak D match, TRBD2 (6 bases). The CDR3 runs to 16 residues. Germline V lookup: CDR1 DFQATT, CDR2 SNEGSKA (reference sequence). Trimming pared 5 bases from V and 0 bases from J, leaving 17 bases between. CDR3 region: CSARGASASSYNEQFF. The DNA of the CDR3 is TGCAGTGCTCGCGGGGCTAGCGCTAGCTCCTACAATGAGCAGTTCTTC.